A single sample gave rise to the 5 T cell receptor beta chains below, sequenced in a study of blood T cell repertoires in COVID-19. TCRdb keeps only in-frame clones here, not all; method: immunoSEQ multiplex PCR. The repertoire holds some 120,000 clones, with 80% to 85% as singletons. The sample taken for sequencing was peripheral blood. The receptors were gathered from a man between 65 and 80 years old with acute or convalescent COVID-19.

The chain couples TRBV5-1 to TRBJ2-5; D possibly corresponds to TRBD1 (7 bases). The germline CDR1 and CDR2 sequences are SGHRS and YFSETQ. The V end lost 2 bases, the J end lost 3 bases, and 14 bases lay between the germline ends. The CDR3 runs to 15 residues. The CDR3 reads CASSFGGTAKETQYF. CDR3 in DNA: TGCGCCAGCAGCTTTGGGGGGACAGCTAAAGAGACCCAGTACTTC. Using reference TRBV5-1 and TRBJ2-5 for the parts outside the CDR3, the full variable domain is KAGVTQTPRYLIKTRGQQVTLSCSPISGHRSVSWYQQTPGQGLQFLFEYFSETQRNKGNFPGRFSGRQFSNSRSEMNVSTLELGDSALYLCASSFGGTAKETQYFGPGTRLLVL.

The chain uses TRBV20-1 and TRBJ2-1; possible D gene TRBD1, 6 bases. There are 11 residues in the CDR3. Germline CDR1 is DFQATT and CDR2 is SNEGSKA (reference sequence). Trimming stripped 3 bases from V and 13 bases from J, with 13 bases between. This chain's CDR3 is CSASSQGFQFF. CDR3 sequence (DNA): TGCAGTGCTAGTTCCCAGGGGTTCCAGTTCTTC.

The genes are TRBV19 and TRBJ1-1, with 7 bases that match TRBD1. The germline V gene has CDR1 LNHDA and CDR2 SQIVND (reference sequence). The CDR3 contains 14 residues. V trimming: 7 bases; J trimming: 5 bases; junction bases outside the gene matches: 10. As DNA, the CDR3 is TGTGCCAGTATTGAAGGGGGCGCCGGAACTGAAGCTTTCTTT. Protein product: CASIEGGAGTEAFF.

The rearrangement links TRBV6-4 to TRBJ1-2, with 7 positions matching TRBD1. This CDR3 comprises 14 residues. Germline V gives CDR1 MRHNA, CDR2 SNTAGT. The trim removed 0 bases at V and 4 bases at J, leaving 2 bases unmatched. CDR3 in amino acids: CASSDSGQSYGYTF. As DNA, the CDR3 is TGTGCCAGCAGTGACTCGGGACAGAGCTATGGCTACACCTTC.

The chain has TRBV5-1 and TRBJ2-7; 7 bases are shared with TRBD2. The CDR3 has 14 amino acids. Germline CDR1 and CDR2: SGHRS and YFSETQ. Losses at the gene ends were 2 bases for V and 4 bases for J; bases not matched to a gene: 6. The CDR3 here is CASSFGGSTYEQYF. For the CDR3, the DNA is TGCGCCAGCAGCTTCGGCGGGAGTACTTACGAGCAGTACTTC.